The 32 T cell receptor beta chains reported below all come from one sample, sequenced in a study of cytomegalovirus exposure and HLA in healthy donors. Amplification used 60 Vbeta primers and 13 Jbeta primers. Measured with immunoSEQ multiplex PCR; TCRdb has only the in-frame clones, and not every one. The sample totals fewer than 250,000 clones; its top ten clones hold around 0.95%. The sample was PBMCs. These receptor sequences come from a young woman in good health and CMV-seropositive.

The rearrangement uses TRBV18 and TRBJ1-2, with TRBD1 matching 9 bases. The CDR3 length is 15 residues. Germline assignment: CDR1 KGHSH and CDR2 LQKENI. V gave up 4 bases and J gave up 0 bases; unmatched junction bases: 3. CDR3: CASSQGTGTNYGYTF. The DNA for the CDR3 is TGTGCCAGCTCACAGGGGACAGGGACTAACTATGGCTACACCTTC.

CDR3 loop: CASSYEGRGDTEAFF. The CDR3 nucleotides are TGTGCCAGCAGTTACGAGGGTCGGGGTGACACTGAAGCTTTCTTT. The V call is TRBV6-6, the J call TRBJ1-1; D gene uncertain. The V and J ends lost 2 bases and 3 bases respectively, with 13 bases between them. The germline V gene encodes CDR1 MNHNY and CDR2 SVGAGI (reference sequence). The CDR3 covers 15 residues.

The chain employs TRBV29-1 and TRBJ1-2, with 8 bases matching TRBD1. Per the germline V gene, CDR1 is SQVTM and CDR2 is ANQGSEA. The CDR3 covers 12 residues. With V trimmed by 5 bases and J by 6 bases, 5 bases remained unmatched. CDR3 bases: TGCAGCGTTACCGCAGGGGGCGATGGCTACACCTTC. Encoded protein: CSVTAGGDGYTF.

V and J are TRBV2 and TRBJ1-4; 8 nucleotides match TRBD1. This CDR3 is 15 amino acids long. CDR1 and CDR2 from the germline V gene are SNHLY and FYNNEI. V was clipped by 6 bases and J by 8 bases; unmatched bases: 11. This CDR3 reads CASRDLGQGREKLFF. The CDR3 nucleotides are TGTGCCAGCAGAGATTTAGGACAGGGTCGGGAAAAACTGTTTTTT.

The chain combines TRBV6-5 with TRBJ2-2; 9 bases are shared with TRBD1. The CDR3 contains 16 residues. The germline CDR1 and CDR2 sequences are MNHEY and SVGAGI. The V and J ends lost 0 bases and 3 bases, in that order; junction bases with no gene match: 2. The CDR3: CASSYSRTGDTGELFF. CDR3 in DNA: TGTGCCAGCAGTTACTCGAGGACAGGGGACACCGGGGAGCTGTTTTTT.

The chain joins TRBV19 to TRBJ2-1, with 9 bases lining up with TRBD2. The germline CDR1 and CDR2 sequences are LNHDA and SQIVND (reference sequence). V lost 6 bases to trimming and J lost 5 bases; unmatched junction nucleotides: 8. This CDR3 contains 15 residues. CDR3 loop: CASRLAGLFHNEQFF. The CDR3 region has the DNA TGTGCCAGTAGACTAGCGGGTTTGTTCCACAATGAGCAGTTCTTC.

The chain combines TRBV6-1 with TRBJ1-1; TRBD1 might be the D (6 bases). The germline V gene has CDR1 MNHNS and CDR2 SASEGT. CDR3 size: 15 residues. V was trimmed by 6 bases and J by 1 base, leaving 15 bases between them. CDR3 residues: CASRETGTTNTEAFF. CDR3 sequence (DNA): TGTGCCAGCAGGGAAACCGGGACAACGAACACTGAAGCTTTCTTT.

CDR3 sequence reads: CASSDQGWGVTEAFF. CDR3 bases: TGTGCCAGCAGTGACCAGGGGTGGGGTGTTACTGAAGCTTTCTTT. The rearrangement joins TRBV2 to TRBJ1-1; tentative D call: TRBD1 (6 bases). CDR3 length equals 15 residues. Germline values: CDR1 SNHLY, CDR2 FYNNEI. Between the trimmed V and J ends, which lost 3 bases and 5 bases, there was a span of 16 bases.

The rearrangement links TRBV27 to TRBJ2-3, with 11 bases aligning to TRBD2. V gave up 1 base and J gave up 5 bases; unmatched junction bases: 2. The CDR3 is 15 residues long. Looked up from germline, CDR1 is MNHEY and CDR2 is SMNVEV (reference sequence). The CDR3 DNA follows: TGTGCCAGCAGTTTATTAGCGGGAGGGGTAGATACGCAGTATTTT. Its translation: CASSLLAGGVDTQYF.

The genes are TRBV14 and TRBJ2-1, with TRBD2 matching 12 bases. From germline, CDR1 is SGHDN and CDR2 FVKESK. The CDR3 runs 16 residues. Trimming cost V 8 bases and J 9 bases; bases outside gene matches: 14. The CDR3, as DNA: TGTGCCAGCCGACATGAGACTAGCGGGAGCGCCGGTGAGCAGTTCTTC. This codes for CASRHETSGSAGEQFF.

For the CDR3, the DNA is TGTGCCAGCAGCCAAGATTGGCGGGGGGAACGGGAGCAGTTCTTC. Amino acid sequence: CASSQDWRGEREQFF. The gene calls are TRBV4-2 and TRBJ2-1, with 8 bases identical to TRBD2. Trimming removed 0 bases from V and 10 bases from J; junction bases left unmatched: 8. Germline CDR1 reads LGHNA; CDR2 reads YNFKEQ. The CDR3 runs to 15 residues.

The J gene is TRBJ2-5, the V gene TRBV6-1; TRBD2 matches at 7 bases. This CDR3 spans 14 amino acids. The V gene end was trimmed by 8 bases and the J gene end by 5 bases; junction bases not matched to a gene: 11. Germline V gene sequence: CDR1 MNHNS, CDR2 SASEGT. The CDR3 nucleotides read TGTGCCAGCCGTGGGGGAGGGGCGACGGAGACCCAGTACTTC. Its protein product is CASRGGGATETQYF.

The rearrangement uses TRBV6-5 and TRBJ2-1, with D maybe TRBD1 (5 bases). CDR1 and CDR2 (germline): MNHEY, SVGAGI. The CDR3 has 13 amino acids. V lost 6 bases, J lost 0 bases, and 6 bases lay in between. The CDR3 bases are TGTGCCAGCAGGGACATCTCCTACAATGAGCAGTTCTTC. As protein: CASRDISYNEQFF.

The chain employs TRBV5-4 and TRBJ1-1; the D is unclear. Trimming cost V 2 bases and J 1 base, with 9 bases left between them. This CDR3 is built from 14 residues. Germline CDR1 SGHNT, CDR2 YYREEE (reference sequence). CDR3 sequence reads: CASSFAAANTEAFF. CDR3 nucleotides: TGTGCCAGCAGCTTTGCGGCGGCGAACACTGAAGCTTTCTTT.

The genes are TRBV18 and TRBJ2-5, with 8 bases fitting TRBD1. There are 14 residues in the CDR3. In germline, CDR1 is KGHSH, CDR2 LQKENI. With V trimmed by 2 bases and J by 1 base, 0 bases remained unmatched. CDR3 nucleotides: TGTGCCAGCTCACCAACAGGGGGCCAAGAGACCCAGTACTTC. This translates into CASSPTGGQETQYF.

The CDR3, as DNA: TGTGCCAGCAGGGCGGGACAGGGGTATGGCTACACCTTC. Protein product: CASRAGQGYGYTF. V is TRBV6-1 and J is TRBJ1-2; 10 positions match TRBD1. The CDR3 extends over 13 amino acids. The trim removed 6 bases at V and 5 bases at J, leaving 3 bases unmatched. The germline gives CDR1 MNHNS, CDR2 SASEGT.

As concerns this clone: In this CDR3 the conserved last residue, phenylalanine or tryptophan, is missing, so a read error is likely. No DNA is shown, since the ends of the CDR3 on it are uncertain; the CDR3 is the one TCRdb lists. This chain links TRBV7-9 with TRBJ2-4; the table's D call, TRBD1, has no DNA check behind it. The CDR3 comprises 11 residues, both ends counted. CDR1 is SEHNR and CDR2 is FQNEAQ in the germline V gene (reference sequence). The CDR3 sequence is CASSFPGQVVL.

The CDR3 loop reads CASSLTSGGYEQYF. Written as DNA, the CDR3 is TGTGCCAGCAGCTTAACTAGCGGAGGCTACGAGCAGTACTTC. This chain links TRBV7-2 with TRBJ2-7; 8 bases map to TRBD2. CDR1 and CDR2 from the germline V gene are SGHTA and FQGNSA. This CDR3 has 14 residues. The trim removed 2 bases at V and 3 bases at J, leaving 3 bases unmatched.

The chain employs TRBV10-3 and TRBJ1-1; 9 bases align to TRBD1. The CDR3 has 14 residues. J was trimmed by 6 bases and V by 5 bases; bases with no gene match: 7. Germline V gene sequence: CDR1 ENHRY, CDR2 SYGVKD. CDR3 amino acids: CAISTGQGRSEAFF. The CDR3 nucleotides are TGTGCCATCAGTACTGGACAGGGGAGGTCTGAAGCTTTCTTT.

The rearrangement joins TRBV7-6 to TRBJ1-1; TRBD1 aligns across 7 bases. The length of the CDR3 is 15 residues. J lost 1 base, V lost 2 bases, and 4 bases had no gene match. Looked up from germline, CDR1 is SGHVS and CDR2 is FNYEAQ. The CDR3 reads CASSLQGDPNTEAFF. CDR3 in DNA: TGTGCCAGCAGCTTACAGGGGGACCCGAACACTGAAGCTTTCTTT.

The CDR3 reads CASSGQPSGNQPQHF. The CDR3 DNA sequence: TGTGCCAGTAGCGGACAGCCCTCGGGCAATCAGCCCCAGCATTTT. The chain is built from TRBV19 and TRBJ1-5, with a tentative D call TRBD1 (6 bases). The CDR3 sequence is 15 residues long. The germline V gene has CDR1 LNHDA and CDR2 SQIVND (reference sequence). V dropped 6 bases and J dropped 2 bases, with 14 bases sitting between them.

This chain links TRBV7-2 with TRBJ1-5; 7 bases map to TRBD1. The CDR3 contains 14 residues. The germline V gene encodes CDR1 SGHTA and CDR2 FQGNSA. Trimming took 1 base from V and 5 from J; bases not matched to a gene: 2. The CDR3 nucleotides are TGTGCCAGCAGCTTAGACAGGGGAGATCAGCCCCAGCATTTT. This translates into CASSLDRGDQPQHF.

The chain joins TRBV6-1 to TRBJ2-1; D gene unclear. This CDR3 comprises 14 residues. Between the trimmed V and J ends, which lost 2 bases and 3 bases, there was a span of 8 bases. In germline, CDR1 is MNHNS, CDR2 SASEGT. The CDR3 reads CASSEPRYYNEQFF. Written as DNA, the CDR3 is TGTGCCAGCAGTGAACCCAGATACTACAATGAGCAGTTCTTC.

The chain recombines TRBV29-1 with TRBJ2-1; 8 bases match TRBD1. Germline V gives CDR1 SQVTM, CDR2 ANQGSEA. This CDR3 region has 15 residues. V trimming: 3 bases; J trimming: 9 bases; junction bases outside the gene matches: 13. As DNA, the CDR3 is TGCAGCGTTGAGGGGGCAGGGGGCGGGTCAGTTGAGCAGTTCTTC. Its protein product is CSVEGAGGGSVEQFF.

This chain links TRBV11-3 with TRBJ2-2; the D gene is possibly TRBD2 (5 bases). CDR3 length: 15 amino acids. Germline V lookup: CDR1 SGHNT, CDR2 YENEEA. V lost 3 bases, J lost 5 bases, and 13 bases lay in between. CDR3 in amino acids: CASSFEAGGTGELFF. The CDR3 DNA reads as TGTGCCAGCAGCTTTGAGGCCGGAGGAACCGGGGAGCTGTTTTTT.

The rearrangement uses TRBV5-1 and TRBJ2-5, with TRBD1 matching over 7 bases. J was trimmed by 1 base and V by 4 bases; bases with no gene match: 4. Looked up from germline, CDR1 is SGHRS and CDR2 is YFSETQ. The CDR3 contains 14 residues. The CDR3 nucleotides read TGCGCCAGCAGCATGGGGACAGCCCAAGAGACCCAGTACTTC. It translates to CASSMGTAQETQYF. The whole variable domain, filled in from reference TRBV5-1 and TRBJ2-5, reads KAGVTQTPRYLIKTRGQQVTLSCSPISGHRSVSWYQQTPGQGLQFLFEYFSETQRNKGNFPGRFSGRQFSNSRSEMNVSTLELGDSALYLCASSMGTAQETQYFGPGTRLLVL.

The chain is built from TRBV2 and TRBJ1-5; 8 positions match TRBD1. The CDR3 consists of 15 residues. CDR1 and CDR2 (germline): SNHLY, FYNNEI. The trim removed 5 bases at V and 3 bases at J, leaving 6 bases unmatched. The CDR3 loop is CASSKGQVPNQPQHF. As DNA, the CDR3 is TGTGCCAGCAGTAAGGGACAGGTTCCCAATCAGCCCCAGCATTTT.

The rearrangement links TRBV7-2 to TRBJ1-5; 8 bases fit TRBD1. CDR1 and CDR2 (germline): SGHTA, FQGNSA. The V gene end was trimmed by 1 base and the J gene end by 9 bases; junction bases not matched to a gene: 5. The CDR3 has 14 amino acids. CDR3 sequence (DNA): TGTGCCAGCAGCTTAGGGACAGGGCTTTCGCCCCAGCATTTT. As protein: CASSLGTGLSPQHF.

In DNA, the CDR3 is TGTGCCAGTAGTACCCAACAGGGGGCGTATGAAAAACTGTTTTTT. Its translation is CASSTQQGAYEKLFF. This chain joins TRBV19 and TRBJ1-4; 9 nucleotides agree with TRBD1. CDR1 and CDR2 from the germline V gene are LNHDA and SQIVND (reference sequence). The CDR3 has 15 residues. The V and J ends lost 4 bases and 6 bases, in that order; junction bases with no gene match: 6.

The DNA of the CDR3 is TGTGCCAGCAGCCAATGGGGAGGCCAGTACTTC. Its protein is CASSQWGGQYF. V gene TRBV16 combines with J gene TRBJ2-5, with D possibly matching TRBD2 (6 bases). CDR3 length equals 11 residues. V was pared by 1 base and J by 10 bases, with 7 bases between. CDR1 is KGHSY and CDR2 is FQNENV in the germline V gene.

The chain has TRBV7-2 and TRBJ1-2; 7 bases match TRBD1. The V and J ends lost 0 bases and 4 bases, in that order; junction bases with no gene match: 2. Germline assignment: CDR1 SGHTA and CDR2 FQGNSA. The CDR3 has 14 amino acids. CDR3 sequence reads: CASSLAGQLYGYTF. Here the CDR3 DNA reads TGTGCCAGCAGCTTAGCGGGACAGCTCTATGGCTACACCTTC.

The chain employs TRBV5-1 and TRBJ1-5, with TRBD1 as a possible D gene (6 bases). Trimming shortened V by 0 bases and J by 5 bases, and 9 bases separated the two germline ends. The germline V gene encodes CDR1 SGHRS and CDR2 YFSETQ. The CDR3 is made up of 14 amino acids. CDR3 amino acids: CASSLEGGDQPQHF. For the CDR3, the DNA is TGCGCCAGCAGCTTGGAGGGGGGGGATCAGCCCCAGCATTTT.